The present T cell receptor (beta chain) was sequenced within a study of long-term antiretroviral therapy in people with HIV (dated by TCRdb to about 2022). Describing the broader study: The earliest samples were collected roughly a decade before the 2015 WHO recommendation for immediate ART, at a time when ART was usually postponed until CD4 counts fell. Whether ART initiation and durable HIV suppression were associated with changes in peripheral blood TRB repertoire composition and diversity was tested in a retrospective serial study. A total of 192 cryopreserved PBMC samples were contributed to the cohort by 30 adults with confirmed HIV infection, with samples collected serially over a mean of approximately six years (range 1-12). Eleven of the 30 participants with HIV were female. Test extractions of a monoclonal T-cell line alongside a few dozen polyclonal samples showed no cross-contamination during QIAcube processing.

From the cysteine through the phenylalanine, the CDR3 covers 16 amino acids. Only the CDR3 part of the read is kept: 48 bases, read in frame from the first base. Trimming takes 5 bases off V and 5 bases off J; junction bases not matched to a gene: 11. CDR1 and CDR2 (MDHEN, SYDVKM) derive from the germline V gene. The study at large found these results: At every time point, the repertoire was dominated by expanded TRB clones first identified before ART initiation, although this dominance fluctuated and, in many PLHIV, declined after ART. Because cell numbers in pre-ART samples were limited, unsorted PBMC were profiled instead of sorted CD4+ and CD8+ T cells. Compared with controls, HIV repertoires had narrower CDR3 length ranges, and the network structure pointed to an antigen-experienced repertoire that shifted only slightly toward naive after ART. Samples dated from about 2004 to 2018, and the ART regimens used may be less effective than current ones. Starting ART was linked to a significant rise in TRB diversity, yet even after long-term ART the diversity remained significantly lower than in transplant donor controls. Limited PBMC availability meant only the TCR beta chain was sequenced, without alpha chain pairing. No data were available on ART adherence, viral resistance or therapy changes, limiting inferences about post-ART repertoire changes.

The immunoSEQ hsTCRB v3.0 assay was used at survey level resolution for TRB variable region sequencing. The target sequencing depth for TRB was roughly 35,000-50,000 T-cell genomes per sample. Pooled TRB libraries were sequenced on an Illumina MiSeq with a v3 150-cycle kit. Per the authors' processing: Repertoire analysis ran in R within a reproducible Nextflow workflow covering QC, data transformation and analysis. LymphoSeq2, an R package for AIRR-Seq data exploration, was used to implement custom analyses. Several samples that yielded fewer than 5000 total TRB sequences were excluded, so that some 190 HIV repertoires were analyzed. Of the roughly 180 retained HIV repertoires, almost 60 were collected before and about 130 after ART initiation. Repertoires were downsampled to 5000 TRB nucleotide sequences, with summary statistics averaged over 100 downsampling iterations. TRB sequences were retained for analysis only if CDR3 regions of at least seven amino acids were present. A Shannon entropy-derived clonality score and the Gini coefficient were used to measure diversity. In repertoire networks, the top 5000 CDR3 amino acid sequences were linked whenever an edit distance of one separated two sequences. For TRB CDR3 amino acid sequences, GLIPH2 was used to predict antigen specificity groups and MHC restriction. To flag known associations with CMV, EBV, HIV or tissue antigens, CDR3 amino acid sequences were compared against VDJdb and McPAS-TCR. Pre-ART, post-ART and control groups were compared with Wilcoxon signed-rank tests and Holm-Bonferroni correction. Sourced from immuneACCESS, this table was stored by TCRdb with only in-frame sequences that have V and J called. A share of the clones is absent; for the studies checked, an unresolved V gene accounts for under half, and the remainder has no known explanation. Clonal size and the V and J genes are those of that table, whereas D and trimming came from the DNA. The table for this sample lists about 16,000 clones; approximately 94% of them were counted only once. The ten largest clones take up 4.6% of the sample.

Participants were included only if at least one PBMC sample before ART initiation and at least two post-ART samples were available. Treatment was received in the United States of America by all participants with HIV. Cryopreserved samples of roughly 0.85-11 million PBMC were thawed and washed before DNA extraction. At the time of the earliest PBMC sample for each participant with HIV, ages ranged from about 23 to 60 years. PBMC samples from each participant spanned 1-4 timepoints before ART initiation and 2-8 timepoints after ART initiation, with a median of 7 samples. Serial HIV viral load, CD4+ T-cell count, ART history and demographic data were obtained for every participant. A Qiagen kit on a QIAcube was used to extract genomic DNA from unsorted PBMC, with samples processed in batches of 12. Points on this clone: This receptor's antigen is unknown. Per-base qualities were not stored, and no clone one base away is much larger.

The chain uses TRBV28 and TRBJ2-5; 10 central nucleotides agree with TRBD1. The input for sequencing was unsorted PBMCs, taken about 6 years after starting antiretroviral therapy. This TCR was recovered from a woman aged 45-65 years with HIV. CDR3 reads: CASSASETGGGETQYF. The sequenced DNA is TGTGCCAGCAGTGCTTCCGAGACAGGGGGCGGGGAGACCCAGTACTTC.